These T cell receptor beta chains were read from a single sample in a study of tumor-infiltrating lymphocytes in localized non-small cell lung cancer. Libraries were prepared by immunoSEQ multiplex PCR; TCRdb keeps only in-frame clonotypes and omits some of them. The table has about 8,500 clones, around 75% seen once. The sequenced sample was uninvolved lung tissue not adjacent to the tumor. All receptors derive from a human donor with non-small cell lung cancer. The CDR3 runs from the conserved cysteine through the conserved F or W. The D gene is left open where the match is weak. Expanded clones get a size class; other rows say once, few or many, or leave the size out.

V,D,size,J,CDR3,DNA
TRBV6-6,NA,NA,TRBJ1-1,CASSYLGQGSSEAFF,TGTGCCAGCAGTTACTTAGGGCAGGGAAGCTCTGAAGCTTTCTTT
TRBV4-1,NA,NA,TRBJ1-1,CASSHQGLSGEAFF,TGCGCCAGCAGCCACCAAGGACTGAGCGGGGAAGCTTTCTTT
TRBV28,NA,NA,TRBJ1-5,CASSLVDRGNQPQHF,TGTGCCAGCAGTTTAGTGGACAGAGGCAATCAGCCCCAGCATTTT
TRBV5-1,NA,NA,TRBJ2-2,CASSLYRGGTGELFF,TGCGCCAGCAGCTTGTACAGGGGAGGGACCGGGGAGCTGTTTTTT
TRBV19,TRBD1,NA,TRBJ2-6,CASRRQGSGANVLTF,TGTGCCAGTAGGAGACAGGGCTCTGGGGCCAACGTCCTGACTTTC
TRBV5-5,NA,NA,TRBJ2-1,CASSGQIYNEQFF,TGTGCCAGCAGCGGCCAGATCTACAATGAGCAGTTCTTC
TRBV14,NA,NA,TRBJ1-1,CASSPLEGRITEAFF,TGTGCCAGCAGCCCCCTGGAGGGGAGGATCACTGAAGCTTTCTTT
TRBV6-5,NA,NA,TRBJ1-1,CASSYGGQNTEAFF,TGTGCCAGCAGTTACGGGGGCCAGAACACTGAAGCTTTCTTT
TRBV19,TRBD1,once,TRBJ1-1,CASSSGAGTGVRAFF,TGTGCCAGTAGTTCGGGAGCCGGGACAGGGGTAAGAGCTTTCTTT
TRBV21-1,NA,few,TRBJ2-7,CASSKPRGLAGFPYEQYF,TGTGCCAGCAGCAAACCCAGGGGACTAGCGGGATTTCCCTACGAGCAGTACTTC
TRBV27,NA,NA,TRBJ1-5,CASSRGESNQPQHF,TGTGCCAGCAGCCGAGGAGAAAGCAATCAGCCCCAGCATTTT
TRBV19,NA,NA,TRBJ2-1,CASSDQGPSYNEQFF,TGTGCCAGTAGCGACCAGGGACCGTCCTACAATGAGCAGTTCTTC
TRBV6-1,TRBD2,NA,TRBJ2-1,CASSEVKAGRNEQFF,TGTGCCAGCAGTGAAGTGAAAGCGGGACGGAATGAGCAGTTCTTC
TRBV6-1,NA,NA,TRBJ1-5,CASSQDNQPQHF,TGTGCCAGCAGTCAGGACAATCAGCCCCAGCATTTT
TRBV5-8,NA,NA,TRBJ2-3,CASSFQSGDTQYF,TGTGCCAGCAGCTTCCAGAGCGGGGATACGCAGTATTTT
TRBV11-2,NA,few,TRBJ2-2,CASSFPNTGELFF,TGTGCCAGCAGCTTCCCGAACACCGGGGAGCTGTTTTTT
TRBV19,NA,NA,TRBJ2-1,CASSIGRGLFDVYNEQFF,TGTGCCAGTAGTATCGGGCGAGGCCTTTTCGATGTCTACAATGAGCAGTTCTTC
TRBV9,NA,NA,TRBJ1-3,CASSVGKGGNTIYF,TGTGCCAGCAGCGTAGGCAAGGGCGGAAACACCATATATTTT
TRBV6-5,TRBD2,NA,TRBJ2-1,CASSYLTSGNEQFF,TGTGCCAGCAGTTACCTGACTAGCGGGAATGAGCAGTTCTTC
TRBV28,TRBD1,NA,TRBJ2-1,CASSSLTGKFNNEQFF,TGTGCCAGCAGTTCCTTGACAGGGAAATTTAACAATGAGCAGTTCTTC
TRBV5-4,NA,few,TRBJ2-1,CASSLGRVNEQFF,TGTGCCAGCAGCTTGGGCAGGGTCAATGAGCAGTTCTTC
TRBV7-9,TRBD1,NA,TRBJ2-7,CASSPAGGAYEQYF,TGTGCCAGCAGCCCCGCAGGGGGCGCCTACGAGCAGTACTTC
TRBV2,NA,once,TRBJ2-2,CASSPPGELFF,TGTGCCAGCAGCCCCCCCGGGGAGCTGTTTTTT
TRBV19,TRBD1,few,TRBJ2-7,CASSVGQGNSYEQYF,TGTGCCAGTAGTGTCGGACAGGGAAACTCCTACGAGCAGTACTTC
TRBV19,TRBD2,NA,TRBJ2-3,CASSIDYAGGFTDTQYF,TGTGCCAGTAGTATAGACTACGCGGGGGGGTTCACAGATACGCAGTATTTT
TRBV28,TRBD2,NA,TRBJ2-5,CASRAGGPETQYF,TGTGCCAGCAGAGCGGGAGGGCCGGAGACCCAGTACTTC
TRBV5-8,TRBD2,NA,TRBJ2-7,CASSFGGGAYEQYF,TGTGCCAGCAGCTTCGGTGGGGGGGCCTACGAGCAGTACTTC
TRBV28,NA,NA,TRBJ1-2,CASSLGDRIYGYTF,TGTGCCAGCAGTTTAGGGGACCGGATCTATGGCTACACCTTC
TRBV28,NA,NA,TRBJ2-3,CASSFVAGTDTQYF,TGTGCCAGCAGTTTCGTAGCGGGCACAGATACGCAGTATTTT
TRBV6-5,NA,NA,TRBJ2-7,CASRTRDANYEQYF,TGTGCCAGCAGAACCAGGGACGCCAACTACGAGCAGTACTTC
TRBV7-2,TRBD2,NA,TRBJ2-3,CASSLTSGSLYTQYF,TGTGCCAGCAGCCTGACTAGCGGGAGTCTCTATACGCAGTATTTT
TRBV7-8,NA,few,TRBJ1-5,CASSLDSGSQPQHF,TGTGCCAGCAGCTTAGACAGCGGCAGTCAGCCCCAGCATTTT
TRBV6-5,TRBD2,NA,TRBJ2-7,CASSLAGDREQYF,TGTGCCAGCAGTTTAGCGGGGGATAGGGAGCAGTACTTC